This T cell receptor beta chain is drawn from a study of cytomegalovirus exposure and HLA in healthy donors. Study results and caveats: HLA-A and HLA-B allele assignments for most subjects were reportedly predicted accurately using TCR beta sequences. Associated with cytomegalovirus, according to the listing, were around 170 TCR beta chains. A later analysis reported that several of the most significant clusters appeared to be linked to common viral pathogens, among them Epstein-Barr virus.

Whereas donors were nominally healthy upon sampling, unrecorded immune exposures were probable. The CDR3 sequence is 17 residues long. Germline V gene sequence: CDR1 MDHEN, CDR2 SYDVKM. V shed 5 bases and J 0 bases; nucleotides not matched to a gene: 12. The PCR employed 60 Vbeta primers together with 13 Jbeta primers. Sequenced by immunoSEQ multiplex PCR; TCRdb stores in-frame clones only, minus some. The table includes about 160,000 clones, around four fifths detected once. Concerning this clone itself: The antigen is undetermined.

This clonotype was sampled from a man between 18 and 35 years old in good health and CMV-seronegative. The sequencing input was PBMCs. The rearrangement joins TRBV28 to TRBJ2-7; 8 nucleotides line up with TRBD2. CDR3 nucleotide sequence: TGTGCCAGCAGTCCCGGGGGTAGCGGGGTTTTCTCCTACGAGCAGTACTTC. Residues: CASSPGGSGVFSYEQYF. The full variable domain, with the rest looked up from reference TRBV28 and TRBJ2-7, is DVKVTQSSRYLVKRTGEKVFLECVQDMDHENMFWYRQDPGLGLRLIYFSYDVKMKEKGDIPEGYSVSREKKERFSLILESASTNQTSMYLCASSPGGSGVFSYEQYFGPGTRLTVT.